This is a list of T cell receptor beta chains from one sample in a study of blood T cell repertoires in COVID-19. TCRdb's copy holds only in-frame clones and misses some; the assay was immunoSEQ multiplex PCR. Of fewer than 350,000 clones in the sample, approximately 86% were seen once. The sequencing sample was made of peripheral blood. These receptors were obtained from a woman in her seventies with COVID-19, enrolled during active disease. CDR3s include the opening cysteine and the closing phenylalanine or tryptophan. D genes are given only for firm matches. Size is stated for part of the rows, as once, few or many counts, or as a class when the clone is expanded.

j_call,d_call,clone_size,v_call,cdr3_nt,cdr3_aa
TRBJ2-5,TRBD2,-,TRBV5-1,TGCGCCAGCAGCTTGGACGCTAGCGGGGGTGGGGAGACCCAGTACTTC,CASSLDASGGGETQYF
TRBJ2-3,-,once,TRBV19,TGTGCCAGTAGTATCGGAGGGGCCCGAGGCACAGATACGCAGTATTTT,CASSIGGARGTDTQYF
TRBJ2-7,-,-,TRBV7-6,TGTGCCAGCAGCGGGGACATCTACGAGCAGTACTTC,CASSGDIYEQYF
TRBJ1-2,TRBD1,-,TRBV12-3/TRBV12-4,TGTGCCAGCCGCGGGACAGAATATGGCTACACCTTC,CASRGTEYGYTF
TRBJ2-1,TRBD1,-,TRBV24-1,TGTGCCACCAGTGATCCCCGGACAGGGGAGAGGCACGAGCAGTTCTTC,CATSDPRTGERHEQFF
TRBJ1-1,-,-,TRBV7-3,TGTGCCAGCAGCTTTCTAGTGAACACTGAAGCTTTCTTT,CASSFLVNTEAFF
TRBJ1-2,TRBD1,-,TRBV28,TGTGCCAGCAGTTTTTCTCTTCTCCGGGACAGGGCCCGCTCAGGGTATGGCTACACCTTC,CASSFSLLRDRARSGYGYTF
TRBJ1-1,-,few,TRBV20-1,TGCAGTGCTAGTTTCCCGCAGGGGCTTTTGACTGAAGCTTTCTTT,CSASFPQGLLTEAFF
TRBJ1-6,-,-,TRBV5-1,TGCGCCAGCAGCCCAGGAATTACGCTATCTAATTCACCCCTCCACTTT,CASSPGITLSNSPLHF
TRBJ1-6,TRBD1,-,TRBV2,TGTGCCAGCAGGGCCCGGGACAGGGAAAGTTCACCCCTCCACTTT,CASRARDRESSPLHF
TRBJ2-3,TRBD1,once,TRBV7-9,TGTGCCAGCAGCATCCCCCGGGACAGCCCTTACACAGATACGCAGTATTTT,CASSIPRDSPYTDTQYF
TRBJ2-1,TRBD2,-,TRBV28,TGTGCCAGCAGCTCCGACGGTTATAGCGGGACCGTTTACAATGAGCAGTTCTTC,CASSSDGYSGTVYNEQFF
TRBJ2-2,-,few,TRBV11-3,TGTGCCAGCAGCTTATACAGGGACACCGGGGAGCTGTTTTTT,CASSLYRDTGELFF
TRBJ2-1,TRBD2,-,TRBV11-3,TGTGCCAGCAGCCTGGGACTAGCGGGGCAATGGGGGGACAATGAGCAGTTCTTC,CASSLGLAGQWGDNEQFF
TRBJ1-4,-,-,TRBV28,TGTGCCAGCAGTCCCCCCGGGAGTACAACTAATGAAAAACTGTTTTTT,CASSPPGSTTNEKLFF
TRBJ1-5,-,once,TRBV6-6,TGTGCCAGCAGTTACCCGGGGAGAGATCAGCCCCAGCATTTT,CASSYPGRDQPQHF
TRBJ2-4,TRBD1,few,TRBV5-1,TGCGCCAGCAGCCCCGGACAGGGCATCGACAAAAACATTCAGTACTTC,CASSPGQGIDKNIQYF
TRBJ2-3,-,-,TRBV10-3,TGTGCCATCAGTGAGTCTATAGGCACAGATACGCAGTATTTT,CAISESIGTDTQYF
TRBJ2-7,TRBD2,-,TRBV7-9,TGTGCCAGCAGCTTAATGTCTAGCGGGGGGTCTTACGAGCAGTACTTC,CASSLMSSGGSYEQYF
TRBJ1-1,TRBD1,-,TRBV2,TGTGCCAGCCGGACAGGGCAGCAGAACACTGAAGCTTTCTTT,CASRTGQQNTEAFF